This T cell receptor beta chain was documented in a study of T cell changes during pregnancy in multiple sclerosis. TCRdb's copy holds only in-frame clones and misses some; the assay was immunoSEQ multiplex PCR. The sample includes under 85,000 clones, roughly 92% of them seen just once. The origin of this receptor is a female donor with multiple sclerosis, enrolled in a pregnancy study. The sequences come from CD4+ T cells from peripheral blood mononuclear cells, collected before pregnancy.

The DNA for the CDR3 is TGTGCCAGCTCACCAGCGGGACAGGGGTTTTCCCGCGAGCAGTACTTC. Its protein product is CASSPAGQGFSREQYF. The chain links TRBV18 to TRBJ2-7, with 10 bases aligning to TRBD1. Germline CDR1 reads KGHSH; CDR2 reads LQKENI. The CDR3 totals 16 residues. With 2 bases clipped from V and 6 bases from J, the junction kept 10 bases outside the gene matches.